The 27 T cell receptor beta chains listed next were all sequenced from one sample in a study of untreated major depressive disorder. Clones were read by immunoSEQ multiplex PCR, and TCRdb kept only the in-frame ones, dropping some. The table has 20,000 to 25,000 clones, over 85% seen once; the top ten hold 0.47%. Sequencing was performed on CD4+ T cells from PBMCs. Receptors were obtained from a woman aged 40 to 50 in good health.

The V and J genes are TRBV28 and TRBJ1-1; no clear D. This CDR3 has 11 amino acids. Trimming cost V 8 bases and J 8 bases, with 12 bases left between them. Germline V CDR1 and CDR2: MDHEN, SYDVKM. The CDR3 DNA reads TGTGCCAGCCGGAAAATGGGGGAAGCTTTCTTT. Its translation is CASRKMGEAFF.

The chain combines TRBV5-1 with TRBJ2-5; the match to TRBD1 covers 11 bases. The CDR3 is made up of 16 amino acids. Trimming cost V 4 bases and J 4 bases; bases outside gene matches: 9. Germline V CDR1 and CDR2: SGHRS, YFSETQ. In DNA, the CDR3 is TGCGCCAGCAGCACTAACGGACAGGGGGCTGGAGAGACCCAGTACTTC. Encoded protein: CASSTNGQGAGETQYF.

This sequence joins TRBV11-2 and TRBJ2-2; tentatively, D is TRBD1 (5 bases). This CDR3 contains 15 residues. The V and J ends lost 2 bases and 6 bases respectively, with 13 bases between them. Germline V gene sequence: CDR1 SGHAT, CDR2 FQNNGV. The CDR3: CASSLFSATAGELFF. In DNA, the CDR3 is TGTGCCAGCAGCTTATTTTCCGCGACAGCCGGGGAGCTGTTTTTT.

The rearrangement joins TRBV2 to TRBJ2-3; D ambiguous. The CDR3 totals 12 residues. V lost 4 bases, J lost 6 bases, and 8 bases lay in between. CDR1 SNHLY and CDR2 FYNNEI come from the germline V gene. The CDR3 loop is CASSVAPDTQYF. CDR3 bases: TGTGCCAGCAGTGTTGCGCCTGATACGCAGTATTTT.

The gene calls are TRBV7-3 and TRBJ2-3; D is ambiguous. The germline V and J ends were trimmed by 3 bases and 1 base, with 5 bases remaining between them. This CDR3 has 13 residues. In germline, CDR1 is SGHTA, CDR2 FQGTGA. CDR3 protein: CASSLIGTDTQYF. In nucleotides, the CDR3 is TGTGCCAGCAGCTTGATTGGCACAGATACGCAGTATTTT. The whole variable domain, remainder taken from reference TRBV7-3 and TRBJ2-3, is GAGVSQTPSNKVTEKGKYVELRCDPISGHTALYWYRQSLGQGPEFLIYFQGTGAADDSGLPNDRFFAVRPEGSVSTLKIQRTERGDSAVYLCASSLIGTDTQYFGPGTRLTVL.

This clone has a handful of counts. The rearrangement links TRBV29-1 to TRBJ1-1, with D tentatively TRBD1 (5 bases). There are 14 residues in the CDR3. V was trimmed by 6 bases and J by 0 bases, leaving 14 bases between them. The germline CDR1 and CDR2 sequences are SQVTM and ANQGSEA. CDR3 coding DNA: TGCAGCGTCGACCGACAGTCCATGAACACTGAAGCTTTCTTT. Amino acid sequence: CSVDRQSMNTEAFF. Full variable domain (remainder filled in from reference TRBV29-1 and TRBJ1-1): SAVISQKPSRDICQRGTSLTIQCQVDSQVTMMFWYRQQPGQSLTLIATANQGSEATYESGFVIDKFPISRPNLTFSTLTVSNMSPEDSSIYLCSVDRQSMNTEAFFGQGTRLTVV.

The CDR3 nucleotides read TGCGCCAGCAGCTTAGGACAGGATAATTCACCCCTCCACTTT. This gives the protein CASSLGQDNSPLHF. The chain links TRBV5-1 to TRBJ1-6; TRBD1 agrees at 7 bases. This CDR3 is 14 amino acids long. The V gene's germline CDR1 is SGHRS and CDR2 YFSETQ. The junction had 1 base not matched to a gene; V was cut back by 2 bases and J by 5 bases. The entire variable domain, with the rest obtained from reference TRBV5-1 and TRBJ1-6, is as follows: KAGVTQTPRYLIKTRGQQVTLSCSPISGHRSVSWYQQTPGQGLQFLFEYFSETQRNKGNFPGRFSGRQFSNSRSEMNVSTLELGDSALYLCASSLGQDNSPLHFGNGTRLTVT.

CDR3 nucleotides: TGTGCCAGCAGTCCCCTACGCAATGAGCAGTTCTTC. It translates to CASSPLRNEQFF. The V gene is TRBV6-6, the J gene TRBJ2-1, with D uncertain. V shed 5 bases and J shed 6 bases, with 8 bases lying between them. This CDR3 region has 12 residues. In germline, CDR1 is MNHNY, CDR2 SVGAGI (reference sequence).

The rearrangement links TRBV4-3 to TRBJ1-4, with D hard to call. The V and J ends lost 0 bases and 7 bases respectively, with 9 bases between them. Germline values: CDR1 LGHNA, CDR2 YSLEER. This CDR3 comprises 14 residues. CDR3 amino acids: CASSQDVGSEKLFF. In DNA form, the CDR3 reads TGCGCCAGCAGCCAAGATGTGGGGTCTGAAAAACTGTTTTTT.

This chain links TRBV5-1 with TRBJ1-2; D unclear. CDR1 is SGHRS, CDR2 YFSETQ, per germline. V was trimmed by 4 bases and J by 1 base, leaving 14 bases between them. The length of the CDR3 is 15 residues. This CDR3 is CASSPVRAFNYGYTF. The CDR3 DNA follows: TGCGCCAGCAGCCCGGTAAGGGCCTTTAACTATGGCTACACCTTC.

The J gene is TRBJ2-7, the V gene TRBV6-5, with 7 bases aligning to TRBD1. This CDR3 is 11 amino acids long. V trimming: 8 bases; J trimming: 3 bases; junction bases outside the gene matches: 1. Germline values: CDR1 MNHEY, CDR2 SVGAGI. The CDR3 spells CASRDSYEQYF. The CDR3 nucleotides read TGTGCCAGCCGGGACAGCTACGAGCAGTACTTC.

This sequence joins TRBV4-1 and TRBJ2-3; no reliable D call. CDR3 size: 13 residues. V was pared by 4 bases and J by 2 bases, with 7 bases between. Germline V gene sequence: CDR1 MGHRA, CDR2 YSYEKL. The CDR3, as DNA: TGCGCCAGCAGCCGGTACTTCACAGATACGCAGTATTTT. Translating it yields CASSRYFTDTQYF.

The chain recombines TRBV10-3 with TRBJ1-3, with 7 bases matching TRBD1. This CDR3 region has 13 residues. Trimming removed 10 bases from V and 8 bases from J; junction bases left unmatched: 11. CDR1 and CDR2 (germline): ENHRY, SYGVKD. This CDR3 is CATTTIQGDTIYF. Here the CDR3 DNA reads TGTGCCACCACGACGATCCAGGGGGACACCATATATTTT.

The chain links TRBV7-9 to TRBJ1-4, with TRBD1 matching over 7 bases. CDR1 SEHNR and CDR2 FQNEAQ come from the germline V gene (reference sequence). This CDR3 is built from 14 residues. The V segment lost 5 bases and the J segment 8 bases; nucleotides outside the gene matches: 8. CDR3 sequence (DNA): TGTGCCAGCAGCCACCGACAGGGTGGGGAAAAACTGTTTTTT. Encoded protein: CASSHRQGGEKLFF.

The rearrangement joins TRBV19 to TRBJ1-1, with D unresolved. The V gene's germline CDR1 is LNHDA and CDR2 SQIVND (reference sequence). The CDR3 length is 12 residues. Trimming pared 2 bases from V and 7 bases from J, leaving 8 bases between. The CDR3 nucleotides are TGTGCCAGTAGTATACGGGCCAATGAAGCTTTCTTT. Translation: CASSIRANEAFF.

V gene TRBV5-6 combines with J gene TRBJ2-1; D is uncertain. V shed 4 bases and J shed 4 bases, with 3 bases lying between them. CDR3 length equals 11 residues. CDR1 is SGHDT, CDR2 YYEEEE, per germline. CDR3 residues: CASSSYNEQFF. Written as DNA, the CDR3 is TGTGCCAGCAGCAGTTACAATGAGCAGTTCTTC.

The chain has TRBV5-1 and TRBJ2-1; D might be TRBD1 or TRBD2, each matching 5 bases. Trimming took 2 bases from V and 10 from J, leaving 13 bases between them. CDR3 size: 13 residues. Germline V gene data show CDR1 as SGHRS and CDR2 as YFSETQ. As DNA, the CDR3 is TGCGCCAGCAGCTTTGAGGTCTGGGACGAGCAGTTCTTC. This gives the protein CASSFEVWDEQFF. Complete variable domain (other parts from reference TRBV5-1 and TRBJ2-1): KAGVTQTPRYLIKTRGQQVTLSCSPISGHRSVSWYQQTPGQGLQFLFEYFSETQRNKGNFPGRFSGRQFSNSRSEMNVSTLELGDSALYLCASSFEVWDEQFFGPGTRLTVL.

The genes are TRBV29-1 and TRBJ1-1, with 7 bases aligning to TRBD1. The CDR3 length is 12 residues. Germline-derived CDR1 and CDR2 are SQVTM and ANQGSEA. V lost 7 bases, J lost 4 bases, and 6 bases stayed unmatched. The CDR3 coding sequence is TGCAGCGCCGGACAGGACGGCACTGAAGCTTTCTTT. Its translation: CSAGQDGTEAFF.

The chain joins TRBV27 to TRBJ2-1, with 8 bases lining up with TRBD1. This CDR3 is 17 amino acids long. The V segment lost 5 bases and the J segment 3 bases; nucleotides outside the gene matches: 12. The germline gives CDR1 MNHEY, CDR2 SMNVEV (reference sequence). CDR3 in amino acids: CASSPIKGQVLYNEQFF. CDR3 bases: TGTGCCAGCAGTCCCATCAAGGGACAGGTTCTCTACAATGAGCAGTTCTTC.

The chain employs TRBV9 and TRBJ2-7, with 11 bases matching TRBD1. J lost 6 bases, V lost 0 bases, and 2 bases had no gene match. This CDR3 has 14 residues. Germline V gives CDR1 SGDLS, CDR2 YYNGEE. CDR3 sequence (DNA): TGTGCCAGCAGCGTAGTAGGGACAGGGGGCGAGCAGTACTTC. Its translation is CASSVVGTGGEQYF.

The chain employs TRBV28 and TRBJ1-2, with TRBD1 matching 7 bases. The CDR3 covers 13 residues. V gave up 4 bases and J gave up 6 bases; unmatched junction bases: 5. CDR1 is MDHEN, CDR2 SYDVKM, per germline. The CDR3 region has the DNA TGTGCCAGCAGTTCGGGACAGACCCATGGCTACACCTTC. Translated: CASSSGQTHGYTF.

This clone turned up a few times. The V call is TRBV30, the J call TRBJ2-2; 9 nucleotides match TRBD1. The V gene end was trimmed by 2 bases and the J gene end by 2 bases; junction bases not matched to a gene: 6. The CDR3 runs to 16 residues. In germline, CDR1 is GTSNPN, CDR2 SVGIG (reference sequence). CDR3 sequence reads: CAWSFLDRGNTGELFF. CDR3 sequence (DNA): TGTGCCTGGAGTTTTTTGGACAGGGGAAACACCGGGGAGCTGTTTTTT.

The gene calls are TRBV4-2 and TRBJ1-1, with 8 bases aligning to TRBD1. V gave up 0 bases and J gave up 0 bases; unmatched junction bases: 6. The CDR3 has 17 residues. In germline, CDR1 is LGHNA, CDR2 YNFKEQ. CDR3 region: CASSQDPRGLVNTEAFF. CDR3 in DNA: TGTGCCAGCAGCCAAGACCCCAGGGGGCTAGTGAACACTGAAGCTTTCTTT.

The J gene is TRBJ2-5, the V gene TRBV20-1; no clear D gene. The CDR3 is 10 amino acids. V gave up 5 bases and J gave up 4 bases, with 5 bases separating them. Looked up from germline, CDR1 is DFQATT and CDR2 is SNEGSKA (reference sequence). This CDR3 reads CSAPRETQYF. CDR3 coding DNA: TGCAGTGCTCCTAGAGAGACCCAGTACTTC.

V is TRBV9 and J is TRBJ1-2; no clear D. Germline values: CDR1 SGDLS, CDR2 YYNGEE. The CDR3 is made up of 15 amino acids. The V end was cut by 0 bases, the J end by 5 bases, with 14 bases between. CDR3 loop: CASSVAESPSYGYTF. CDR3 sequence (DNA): TGTGCCAGCAGCGTAGCGGAGTCACCTTCTTATGGCTACACCTTC.

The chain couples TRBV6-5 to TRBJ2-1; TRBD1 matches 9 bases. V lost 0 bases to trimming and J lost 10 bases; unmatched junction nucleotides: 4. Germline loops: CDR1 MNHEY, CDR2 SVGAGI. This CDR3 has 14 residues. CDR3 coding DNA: TGTGCCAGCAGTTACTCGATAGGACAGGGGGAGCAGTTCTTC. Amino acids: CASSYSIGQGEQFF.

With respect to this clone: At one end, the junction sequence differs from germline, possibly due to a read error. The CDR3 sequence is CASSQLPGTDVF. The CDR3 region has the DNA TGCGCCAGCAGCCAACTCCCCGGGACAGACGTCTTC. The chain is built from TRBV4-1 and TRBJ1-2; 7 bases line up with TRBD1. This CDR3 is 12 amino acids long. Per the germline V gene, CDR1 is MGHRA and CDR2 is YSYEKL.